There are a few counts of the clone carrying this T cell receptor beta chain. CDR3 length: 12 amino acids. Germline trimming cut 6 bases from V and 7 bases from J; bases unmatched to any gene: 0. The germline V gene encodes CDR1 SNHLY and CDR2 FYNNEI. The data were taken from a study of glioma-infiltrating T cells after dendritic cell vaccination. Study-wide background: Patients received autologous tumor lysate-pulsed dendritic cell vaccination between about 2002 and 2013. At biweekly intervals, patients got three intradermal dendritic cell vaccine injections.

The immunoSEQ assay amplified TCRB CDR3 from up to roughly 2 ug DNA. The primer mix had 60 V beta and 13 J beta primers. Clones were read by immunoSEQ multiplex PCR, and TCRdb kept only the in-frame ones, dropping some. In the table there are under 100,000 clones, 85% to 90% of which are singletons. V and J are TRBV2 and TRBJ1-6; 7 bases are shared with TRBD1. The TCR was taken from a human donor with glioblastoma. Here the sequenced sample was blood, taken before dendritic cell vaccination. The CDR3 region is CASRGQNSPLHF. The CDR3 bases are TGTGCCAGCAGGGGACAGAATTCACCCCTCCACTTT.